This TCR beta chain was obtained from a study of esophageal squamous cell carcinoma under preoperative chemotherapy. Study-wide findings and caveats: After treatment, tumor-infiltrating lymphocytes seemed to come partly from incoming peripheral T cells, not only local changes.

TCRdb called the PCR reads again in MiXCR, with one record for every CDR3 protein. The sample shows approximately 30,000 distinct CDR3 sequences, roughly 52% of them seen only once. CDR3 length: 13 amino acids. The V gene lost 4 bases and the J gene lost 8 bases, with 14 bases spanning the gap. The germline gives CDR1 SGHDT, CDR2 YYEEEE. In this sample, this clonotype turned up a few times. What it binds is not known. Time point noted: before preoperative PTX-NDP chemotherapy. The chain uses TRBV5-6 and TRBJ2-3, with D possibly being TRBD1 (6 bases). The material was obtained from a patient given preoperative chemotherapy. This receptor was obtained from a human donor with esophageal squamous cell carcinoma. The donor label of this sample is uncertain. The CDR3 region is CASSPTGQGTQYF. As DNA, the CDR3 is TGTGCCAGCAGCCCCACAGGGCAGGGTACGCAGTATTTT.